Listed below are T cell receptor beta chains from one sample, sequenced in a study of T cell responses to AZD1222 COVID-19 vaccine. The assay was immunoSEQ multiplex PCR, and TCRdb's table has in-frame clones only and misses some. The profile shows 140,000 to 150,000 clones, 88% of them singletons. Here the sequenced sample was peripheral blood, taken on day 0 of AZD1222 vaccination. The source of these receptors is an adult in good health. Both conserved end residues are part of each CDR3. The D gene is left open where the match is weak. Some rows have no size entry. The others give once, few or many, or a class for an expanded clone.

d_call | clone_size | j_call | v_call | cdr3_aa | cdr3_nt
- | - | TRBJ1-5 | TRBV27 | CASSSTSGGNNQPQHF | TGTGCCAGCAGTTCCACTTCCGGGGGAAATAATCAGCCCCAGCATTTT
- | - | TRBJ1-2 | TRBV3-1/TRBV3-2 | CASSPTQLTNYGYTF | TGTGCCAGCAGCCCTACACAGTTGACGAACTATGGCTACACCTTC
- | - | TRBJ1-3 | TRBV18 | CASSPQGPPTGNTIYF | TGTGCCAGCTCACCACAGGGCCCCCCCACTGGAAACACCATATATTTT
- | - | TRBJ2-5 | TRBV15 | CATLQGREETQYF | TGTGCCACCCTACAGGGAAGGGAAGAGACCCAGTACTTC
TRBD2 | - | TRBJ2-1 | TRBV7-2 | CASSFGGRGEYNEQFF | TGTGCCAGCAGCTTCGGGGGGAGGGGAGAGTACAATGAGCAGTTCTTC
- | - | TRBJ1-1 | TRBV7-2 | CASSTQGRTEAFF | TGTGCCAGCAGCACCCAGGGTAGGACTGAAGCTTTCTTT
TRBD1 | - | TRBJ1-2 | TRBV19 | CASLARGGQADYGYTF | TGTGCCAGCCTCGCCCGAGGAGGACAGGCCGATTATGGCTACACCTTC
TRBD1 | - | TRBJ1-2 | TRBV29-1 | CSVVGRQGVNYGYTF | TGCAGCGTCGTTGGGCGACAGGGGGTGAACTATGGCTACACCTTC
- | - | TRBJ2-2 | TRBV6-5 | CASIQSGEYTGELFF | TGTGCCAGCATCCAATCCGGGGAGTACACCGGGGAGCTGTTTTTT
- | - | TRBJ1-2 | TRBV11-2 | CASSLEREGYTF | TGTGCCAGCAGCTTAGAAAGAGAAGGCTACACCTTC
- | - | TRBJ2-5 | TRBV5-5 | CASSLDVETQYF | TGTGCCAGCAGCTTGGACGTGGAGACCCAGTACTTC
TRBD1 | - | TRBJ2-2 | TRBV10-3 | CAISSPGGPNTGELFF | TGTGCCATCAGCTCTCCAGGGGGTCCCAACACCGGGGAGCTGTTTTTT
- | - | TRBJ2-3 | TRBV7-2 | CASSYLRAGTTDTQYF | TGTGCCAGCAGCTACCTCCGGGCCGGAACTACCGATACGCAGTATTTT
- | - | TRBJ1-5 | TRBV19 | CASSISVYSNQPQHF | TGTGCCAGTAGTATCTCGGTTTATAGCAATCAGCCCCAGCATTTT
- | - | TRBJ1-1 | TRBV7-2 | CASSPRVAEAFF | TGTGCCAGCAGCCCCCGGGTAGCTGAAGCTTTCTTT
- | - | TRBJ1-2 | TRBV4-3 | CASSQDFNFGYTF | TGCGCCAGCAGCCAAGATTTTAATTTCGGCTACACCTTC
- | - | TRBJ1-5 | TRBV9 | CASSVTNADGQPQHF | TGTGCCAGCAGCGTAACTAATGCGGACGGACAGCCCCAGCATTTT
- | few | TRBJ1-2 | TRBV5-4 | CASSPASTNYGYTF | TGTGCCAGCAGCCCTGCGTCCACTAACTATGGCTACACCTTC
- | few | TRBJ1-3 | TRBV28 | CASRGGINTIYF | TGTGCCAGCCGAGGGGGAATCAACACCATATATTTT
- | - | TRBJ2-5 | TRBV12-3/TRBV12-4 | CASSFLETQYF | -
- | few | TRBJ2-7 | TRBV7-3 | CASSFQGGYEQYF | TGTGCCAGCAGCTTTCAGGGGGGGTACGAGCAGTACTTC
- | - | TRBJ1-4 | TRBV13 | CASSQWGGKNEKLFF | TGTGCCAGCAGCCAATGGGGAGGGAAAAATGAAAAACTGTTTTTT
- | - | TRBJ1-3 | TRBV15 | CATSRDGGSGNTIYF | TGTGCCACCAGCAGAGATGGGGGCTCTGGAAACACCATATATTTT
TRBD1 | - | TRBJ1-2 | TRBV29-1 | CSVGTGGGYTF | TGCAGCGTGGGGACAGGGGGCGGCTACACCTTC
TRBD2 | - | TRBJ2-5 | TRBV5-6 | CASSRLSGGYKETQYF | TGTGCCAGCAGCCGGCTTAGCGGGGGATACAAAGAGACCCAGTACTTC
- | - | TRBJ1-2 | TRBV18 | CASSPFDPNYGYTF | TGTGCCAGCTCACCCTTTGACCCTAACTATGGCTACACCTTC
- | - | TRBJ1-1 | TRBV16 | CASSQLQVTEAFF | TGTGCCAGCAGCCAATTACAGGTAACTGAAGCTTTCTTT
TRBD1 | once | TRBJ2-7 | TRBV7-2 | CASSFGTGPYEQYF | TGTGCCAGCAGCTTCGGGACAGGCCCCTACGAGCAGTACTTC
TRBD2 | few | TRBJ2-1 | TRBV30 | CAWTSGGYYNEQFF | TGTGCCTGGACCAGCGGGGGTTATTACAATGAGCAGTTCTTC
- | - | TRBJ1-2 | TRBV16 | CASSQTGSNYGYTF | TGTGCCAGCAGCCAAACGGGATCCAACTATGGCTACACCTTC
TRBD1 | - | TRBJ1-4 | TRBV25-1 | CASSLPTGATNEKLFF | TGTGCCAGCAGTCTGCCTACAGGGGCAACTAATGAAAAACTGTTTTTT
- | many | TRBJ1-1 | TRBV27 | CASSLSGTMNTEAFF | TGTGCCAGCAGCCTCTCAGGGACCATGAACACTGAAGCTTTCTTT
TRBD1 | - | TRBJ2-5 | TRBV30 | CAWRGQRQETQYF | TGTGCCTGGAGGGGACAGCGCCAAGAGACCCAGTACTTC
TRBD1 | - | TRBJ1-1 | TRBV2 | CASSEAGQGYTEAFF | TGTGCCAGCAGTGAAGCGGGACAGGGGTACACTGAAGCTTTCTTT
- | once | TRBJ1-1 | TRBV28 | CASKEINTEAFF | TGTGCCAGCAAGGAGATCAACACTGAAGCTTTCTTT
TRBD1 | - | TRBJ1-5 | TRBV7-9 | CASSLGTGEVNQPQHF | TGTGCCAGCAGCCTCGGGACAGGGGAAGTCAATCAGCCCCAGCATTTT
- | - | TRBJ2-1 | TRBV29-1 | CSGQAPTYNEQFF | TGCAGCGGGCAAGCGCCCACCTACAATGAGCAGTTCTTC
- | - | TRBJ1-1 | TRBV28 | CAVRARWDTEAFF | TGTGCGGTGAGGGCTCGGTGGGACACTGAAGCTTTCTTT
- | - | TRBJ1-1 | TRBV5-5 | CASSFGWLDTEAFF | TGTGCCAGCAGCTTTGGTTGGTTGGACACTGAAGCTTTCTTT
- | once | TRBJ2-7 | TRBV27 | CASSSRDGTYEQYF | TGTGCCAGCAGCTCCAGGGACGGAACCTACGAGCAGTACTTC
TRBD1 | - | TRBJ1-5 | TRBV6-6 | CASSRTGSDYSNQPQHF | TGTGCCAGCAGTCGGACAGGCTCGGATTATAGCAATCAGCCCCAGCATTTT
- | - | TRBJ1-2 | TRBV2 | CARRPGGGVNYGYTF | TGTGCCAGAAGGCCCGGTGGGGGGGTAAACTATGGCTACACCTTC
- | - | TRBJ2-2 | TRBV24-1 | CATGRGQNTGELFF | TGTGCCACCGGGAGGGGGCAGAACACCGGGGAGCTGTTTTTT
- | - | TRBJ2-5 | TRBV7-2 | CASSAGLAESETQYF | TGTGCCAGCAGCGCGGGACTGGCCGAAAGTGAGACCCAGTACTTC
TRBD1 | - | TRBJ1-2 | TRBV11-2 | CASSFTGAGYGYTF | TGTGCCAGCAGCTTTACAGGGGCTGGCTATGGCTACACCTTC
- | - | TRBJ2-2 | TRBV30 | CAWSGPNTGELFF | TGTGCCTGGAGTGGTCCGAACACCGGGGAGCTGTTTTTT
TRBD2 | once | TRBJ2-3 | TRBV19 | CATEAGGTDTQYF | TGTGCCACGGAAGCGGGGGGCACAGATACGCAGTATTTT
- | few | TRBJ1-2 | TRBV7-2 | CASSSGQKLWGYTF | TGTGCCAGCAGCTCAGGACAGAAGTTATGGGGCTACACCTTC
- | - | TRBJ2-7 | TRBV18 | CASSPERAPGSYEQYF | TGTGCCAGCTCACCCGAACGGGCCCCTGGCTCCTACGAGCAGTACTTC
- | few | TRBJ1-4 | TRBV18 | CASSPSGADNEKLFF | TGTGCCAGCTCACCTTCCGGGGCGGATAATGAAAAACTGTTTTTT
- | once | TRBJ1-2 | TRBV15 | CATSRDWAKSNYGYTF | TGTGCCACCAGCAGAGATTGGGCCAAATCCAACTATGGCTACACCTTC
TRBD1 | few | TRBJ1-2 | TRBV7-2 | CASSLAPRTGGGYTF | TGTGCCAGCAGCTTAGCTCCGCGCACAGGGGGTGGCTACACCTTC
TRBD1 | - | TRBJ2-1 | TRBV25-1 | CASSELGTGSYNEQFF | TGTGCCAGCAGTGAACTTGGGACAGGGTCCTACAATGAGCAGTTCTTC
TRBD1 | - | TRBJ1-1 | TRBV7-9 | CASSLEGAGVAFF | TGTGCCAGCAGCTTAGAGGGGGCTGGTGTGGCTTTCTTT
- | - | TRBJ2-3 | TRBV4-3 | CASSQDTGGHSTDTQYF | TGCGCCAGCAGCCAAGATACGGGGGGACATAGCACAGATACGCAGTATTTT
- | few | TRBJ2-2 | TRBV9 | CASSVEQVTGELFF | TGTGCCAGCAGCGTAGAACAAGTTACCGGGGAGCTGTTTTTT
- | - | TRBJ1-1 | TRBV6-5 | CASSTPGQGLGAFF | TGTGCCAGCAGTACCCCGGGGCAGGGCCTCGGAGCTTTCTTT
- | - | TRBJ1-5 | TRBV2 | CASRPDGPSNQPQHF | TGTGCCAGCAGACCGGACGGACCTAGCAATCAGCCCCAGCATTTT